What follows are 25 T cell receptor beta chains derived from one specimen sequenced in a study of blood T cell repertoires in COVID-19. TCRdb keeps only in-frame clones here, not all; method: immunoSEQ multiplex PCR. The top ten clones hold around a sixth of a sample with over 150,000 clones, approximately 82% of them seen once. The sequenced sample consisted of PBMCs or T cells enriched from blood (not recorded which). All receptors derive from a woman aged 45-65 years who had recovered from COVID-19.

This clone occurred a few times. V gene TRBV3-1 (or the pseudogene TRBV3-2) combines with J gene TRBJ1-5; D possibly corresponds to TRBD1 (6 bases). This CDR3 contains 19 residues. CDR1 is LGHDT, CDR2 YNNKEL, per germline (reference sequence). V gave up 0 bases and J gave up 0 bases, with 18 bases separating them. The CDR3, as DNA: TGTGCCAGCAGCCAAGACCCATTATCCGGACAGACTAGCAATCAGCCCCAGCATTTT. This gives the protein CASSQDPLSGQTSNQPQHF.

CDR3 in amino acids: CASSVTQLLTEAFF. CDR3 in DNA: TGTGCCAGCAGCGTCACTCAACTTTTGACTGAAGCTTTCTTT. The chain carries TRBV27 and TRBJ1-1; the D is unclear. The CDR3 loop spans 14 amino acids. Per germline, CDR1 MNHEY and CDR2 SMNVEV (reference sequence). With 6 bases removed from V and 5 bases from J, the gap between germline ends came to 16 bases.

The V and J genes are TRBV30 and TRBJ2-1; 11 bases fit TRBD2. The CDR3 has 14 residues. Germline values: CDR1 GTSNPN, CDR2 SVGIG (reference sequence). V dropped 1 base and J dropped 4; count of bases not matched to a gene: 0. CDR3 loop: CAWSGLAGYNEQFF. The CDR3 nucleotides are TGTGCCTGGAGTGGACTAGCGGGATACAATGAGCAGTTCTTC.

The gene calls are TRBV27 and TRBJ1-1; D perhaps matches TRBD1 (5 bases). This CDR3 region has 15 residues. Germline assignment: CDR1 MNHEY and CDR2 SMNVEV (reference sequence). The V gene lost 0 bases and the J gene lost 3 bases, with 11 bases spanning the gap. The CDR3 spells CASSLSLGGDTEAFF. CDR3 DNA sequence: TGTGCCAGCAGTTTATCCCTTGGGGGGGACACTGAAGCTTTCTTT.

V gene TRBV29-1 combines with J gene TRBJ1-4; 7 nucleotides line up with TRBD1. The junction had 6 bases not matched to a gene; V was cut back by 6 bases and J by 2 bases. This CDR3 spans 14 amino acids. Germline loops: CDR1 SQVTM, CDR2 ANQGSEA. The CDR3, as DNA: TGCAGCGTCAGTAACAGGGGCACTAATGAAAAACTGTTTTTT. Translating it yields CSVSNRGTNEKLFF.

The chain employs TRBV19 and TRBJ1-5; 7 bases map to TRBD1. This CDR3 comprises 16 residues. Trimming took 5 bases from V and 7 from J; bases not matched to a gene: 14. CDR1 and CDR2 (germline): LNHDA, SQIVND (reference sequence). The DNA for the CDR3 is TGTGCCAGTAGTCAAAAAGGGGGCCTCTCCTACCAGCCCCAGCATTTT. Its protein is CASSQKGGLSYQPQHF.

The V gene is TRBV5-6, the J gene TRBJ2-5; tentatively, D is TRBD1 (6 bases). This CDR3 region has 14 residues. Trimming pared 1 base from V and 5 bases from J, leaving 12 bases between. In germline, CDR1 is SGHDT, CDR2 YYEEEE. The CDR3, as DNA: TGTGCCAGCAGCTTGAGTGTAAGGGGGGAGACCCAGTACTTC. Translated: CASSLSVRGETQYF.

V and J are TRBV7-9 and TRBJ1-5, with D maybe TRBD1 (5 bases). This CDR3 region has 14 residues. Germline lookup yields CDR1 SEHNR and CDR2 FQNEAQ (reference sequence). V was shortened by 3 bases and J by 10 bases, with 16 bases between the two germline ends. Here the CDR3 DNA reads TGTGCCAGCAGCTTTTCCGGACAACGTGAACCCCAGCATTTT. It translates to CASSFSGQREPQHF.

The chain is built from TRBV16 and TRBJ2-7; TRBD1 agrees at 9 bases. This CDR3 has 13 residues. V shed 6 bases, J shed 5 bases, and the junction held 5 bases outside the gene matches. In germline, CDR1 is KGHSY, CDR2 FQNENV. The DNA of the CDR3 is TGTGCCAGCAGGCTCGGACAGGGGCACGAGCAGTACTTC. Encoded protein: CASRLGQGHEQYF.

The chain couples TRBV10-3 to TRBJ2-2; TRBD1 matches at 11 bases. Germline lookup yields CDR1 ENHRY and CDR2 SYGVKD. Trimming cost V 0 bases and J 3 bases; bases outside gene matches: 3. This CDR3 is 17 amino acids long. As DNA, the CDR3 is TGTGCCATCAGTGAGTCGGACAGGGGGCTGGACACCGGGGAGCTGTTTTTT. This sequence encodes CAISESDRGLDTGELFF.

This clone was found once. It may be a read error: a sequence one base away is much more abundant. The CDR3 DNA is TGTGCCAGCAGCTTAGGGACAGGAGGAAACACCATATATTTT. The encoded protein is CASSLGTGGNTIYF. This sequence joins TRBV11-2 and TRBJ1-3; 7 bases are shared with TRBD1. The CDR3 sequence is 14 residues long. Germline V gives CDR1 SGHAT, CDR2 FQNNGV. The V and J ends lost 1 base and 4 bases, in that order; junction bases with no gene match: 1.

Details on this clone: Other DNA sequences of this sample code for an identical CDR3. The chain combines TRBV9 with TRBJ2-7; tentative D call: TRBD2 (5 bases). CDR1 SGDLS and CDR2 YYNGEE come from the germline V gene. The V and J ends lost 0 bases and 0 bases respectively, with 7 bases between them. This CDR3 region has 14 residues. The CDR3 nucleotides read TGTGCCAGCAGCGTAGGAGGGTCCTCCTACGAGCAGTACTTC. Translation: CASSVGGSSYEQYF.

J is TRBJ1-6 and V is TRBV2, with TRBD1 as a possible D gene (5 bases). Germline loops: CDR1 SNHLY, CDR2 FYNNEI. This CDR3 has 14 residues. Trimming left V 4 bases short and J 6 bases short, with 10 bases between. The CDR3 loop reads CASSGDSANSPLHF. The CDR3 DNA sequence: TGTGCCAGCAGTGGGGACTCCGCTAATTCACCCCTCCACTTT.

The rearrangement uses TRBV5-4 and TRBJ1-4, with 10 bases lining up with TRBD1. CDR1 is SGHNT and CDR2 is YYREEE in the germline V gene (reference sequence). The CDR3 spans 15 residues. V shed 5 bases and J 6 bases; nucleotides not matched to a gene: 7. CDR3 sequence: CASRRAGTGDEKLFF. CDR3 bases: TGTGCCAGCAGAAGAGCCGGGACAGGGGATGAAAAACTGTTTTTT.

The CDR3 is CASSSGQTHTGELFF. CDR3 nucleotides: TGTGCCAGCAGTTCGGGACAGACCCACACCGGGGAGCTGTTTTTT. The V call is TRBV28, the J call TRBJ2-2, with TRBD1 matching over 7 bases. V lost 4 bases and J lost 3; bases outside the gene matches: 5. Germline values: CDR1 MDHEN, CDR2 SYDVKM. The CDR3 totals 15 residues.

This clone was seen only a few times. This chain links TRBV28 with TRBJ2-1; D perhaps matches TRBD2 (5 bases). The CDR3 length is 14 residues. From germline, CDR1 is MDHEN and CDR2 SYDVKM. V dropped 10 bases and J dropped 8 bases, with 21 bases sitting between them. CDR3 residues: CATRLGLPPYEQFF. CDR3 in DNA: TGTGCCACCCGCCTAGGACTGCCGCCCTATGAGCAGTTCTTC.

The rearrangement links TRBV9 to TRBJ2-5, with 14 bases that match TRBD2. CDR1 SGDLS and CDR2 YYNGEE come from the germline V gene. The CDR3 is 15 amino acids. J lost 5 bases, V lost 4 bases, and 4 bases had no gene match. CDR3 sequence (DNA): TGTGCCAGCAGCCTCAGGACTAGCGGGGGGGAGACCCAGTACTTC. Its protein is CASSLRTSGGETQYF.

V and J are TRBV7-9 and TRBJ2-5; TRBD2 matches at 9 bases. V was clipped by 3 bases and J by 5 bases; unmatched bases: 7. Looked up from germline, CDR1 is SEHNR and CDR2 is FQNEAQ (reference sequence). This CDR3 comprises 15 residues. The chain's CDR3 is CASSLGSSGVETQYF. CDR3 nucleotides: TGTGCCAGCAGCTTGGGGTCTAGCGGGGTGGAGACCCAGTACTTC.

The chain combines TRBV30 with TRBJ1-5; D is unresolved. Trimming took off 3 bases at V and 1 base at J, with 4 bases between the two ends. There are 12 residues in the CDR3. Germline assignment: CDR1 GTSNPN and CDR2 SVGIG (reference sequence). The chain's CDR3 is CAWSESNQPQHF. CDR3 nucleotide sequence: TGTGCCTGGAGCGAGAGCAATCAGCCCCAGCATTTT.

The chain couples TRBV9 to TRBJ2-3; 12 bases fit TRBD2. Per the germline V gene, CDR1 is SGDLS and CDR2 is YYNGEE. The junction had 5 bases not matched to a gene; V was cut back by 0 bases and J by 3 bases. The CDR3 is made up of 17 amino acids. CDR3 bases: TGTGCCAGCAGCGTAGGACTAGCGGGAGTGGTGACAGATACGCAGTATTTT. It specifies CASSVGLAGVVTDTQYF.

The chain recombines TRBV19 with TRBJ1-2; 7 bases match TRBD1. CDR1 LNHDA and CDR2 SQIVND come from the germline V gene (reference sequence). This CDR3 spans 17 amino acids. The V segment lost 6 bases and the J segment 4 bases; nucleotides outside the gene matches: 17. In DNA, the CDR3 is TGTGCCAGTAGGGGCGTTGGACAGGCTAGCTCTCGCTATGGCTACACCTTC. This translates into CASRGVGQASSRYGYTF.

The chain combines TRBV7-9 with TRBJ2-7, with 8 bases matching TRBD1. The V gene end was trimmed by 5 bases and the J gene end by 6 bases; junction bases not matched to a gene: 9. Germline CDR1 and CDR2: SEHNR and FQNEAQ (reference sequence). The length of the CDR3 is 14 residues. Written as DNA, the CDR3 is TGTGCCAGCAGCACCGGACAGGGAATCGGCGAGCAGTACTTC. Protein product: CASSTGQGIGEQYF.

This rearrangement joins TRBV29-1 to TRBJ2-1; D is possibly TRBD2 (7 bases). This CDR3 region has 14 residues. Per germline, CDR1 SQVTM and CDR2 ANQGSEA. With 6 bases removed from V and 5 bases from J, the gap between germline ends came to 17 bases. The CDR3 nucleotides read TGCAGCGTCCTGGGGGGGGCCGGGAACAATGAGCAGTTCTTC. Amino acid sequence: CSVLGGAGNNEQFF.

The chain carries TRBV4-2 and TRBJ1-1, with 8 bases that match TRBD1. CDR1 is LGHNA and CDR2 is YNFKEQ in the germline V gene. The ends lost 0 bases at V and 5 bases at J; junction bases unmatched: 11. This CDR3 comprises 17 residues. The CDR3 here is CASSQELRYTGGTEAFF. For the CDR3, the DNA is TGTGCCAGCAGCCAAGAGCTCCGGTACACAGGGGGGACTGAAGCTTTCTTT.

The chain uses TRBV19 and TRBJ1-5; D gene unclear. Trimming cost V 3 bases and J 0 bases, with 9 bases left between them. This CDR3 contains 15 residues. Looked up from germline, CDR1 is LNHDA and CDR2 is SQIVND (reference sequence). The CDR3 region is CASSMEGYSNQPQHF. The CDR3 DNA follows: TGTGCCAGTAGTATGGAGGGATATAGCAATCAGCCCCAGCATTTT.